This T cell receptor beta chain derives from a study of post-analysis software for immune sequencing data. Study-wide background: The disease courses spanned relapsing-remitting, secondary progressive and progressive-relapsing forms of multiple sclerosis.

The junction had 3 bases not matched to a gene; V was cut back by 5 bases and J by 2 bases. The V gene's germline CDR1 is SEHNR and CDR2 FQNEAQ (reference sequence). The CDR3 sequence is 14 residues long. This clonotype was detected a few times. Antigen specificity is unknown. Broader study findings: Compared with controls, patients had more of 4 or 5 TRBV segments, including TRBV5-6, TRBV5-1 and TRBV20-1. For normalized Chao1 diversity, multiple sclerosis patients scored significantly lower than controls did. Co-batched samples clustered tightly together by F measure.

The TCR beta cDNA libraries contained unique molecular identifiers. From approximately 1 to 10 million T cells, 500,000 or so cDNA molecules were obtained. TCRdb re-called the PCR reads with MiXCR, one entry per CDR3 protein. Of hundreds of thousands of distinct CDR3 sequences in the sample, about 40% are singletons; the top ten hold about 1.8%. This sequence was found in a girl under 18 with multiple sclerosis. The chain recombines TRBV7-9 with TRBJ1-1, with TRBD1 matching over 9 bases. Sequenced input: blood. The CDR3 coding sequence is TGTGCCAGCAGCCTACAGGGGGCTAACACTGAAGCTTTCTTT. Its protein product is CASSLQGANTEAFF.